This T cell receptor (beta chain) was sequenced during a study of CD8+ T cells in alopecia areata. Sequencing templates came from extracted RNA that was reverse transcribed into cDNA. Clones were sequenced by immunoSEQ multiplex PCR, and TCRdb holds only the in-frame ones, with some missing. The sample comprises 100,000 to 120,000 clones, roughly 55% of which are singletons, and over 20% rests with the top ten. This clone was seen more than once but under ten times. The CDR3 has 12 amino acids. The TCR sequence derives from a human donor with alopecia areata. The chain is built from TRBV21-1 and TRBJ2-7; no check of the table's D call, TRBD1, against the DNA was made. TRBV21-1 is a pseudogene segment. Sequencing was carried out using NKG2D-low CD8+ T cells sorted from blood. This chain's CDR3 is CASSNRGSEQYF. The CDR3 bases are TGTGCCAGCAGCAACAGGGGCAGCGAGCAGTACTTC.